This passage covers 8 T cell receptor beta chains from one sample sequenced in a study of blood T cell repertoires in COVID-19. The data were produced by immunoSEQ multiplex PCR, yet TCRdb's version contains in-frame clones alone and is incomplete. Altogether over 200,000 clones are present, 88% being singletons, with the ten largest covering about 0.7%. Sequenced: peripheral blood. The source of these receptors is a human donor in a cohort sampled during active COVID-19.

The chain carries TRBV30 and TRBJ1-4; 9 bases match TRBD1. V lost 2 bases to trimming and J lost 7 bases; unmatched junction nucleotides: 5. The CDR3 spans 14 residues. Germline lookup yields CDR1 GTSNPN and CDR2 SVGIG (reference sequence). CDR3 in DNA: TGTGCCTGGAGTTCCGGGACAGGGCCTGAAAAACTGTTTTTT. Its protein product is CAWSSGTGPEKLFF.

The chain combines TRBV7-9 with TRBJ2-7, with D possibly TRBD2 on 6 matching bases. The V end lost 2 bases, the J end lost 4 bases, and 9 bases lay between the germline ends. CDR1 is SEHNR and CDR2 is FQNEAQ in the germline V gene (reference sequence). The CDR3 has 13 residues. The DNA of the CDR3 is TGTGCCAGCAGCTTAAACGGGAGATACGAGCAGTACTTC. Protein product: CASSLNGRYEQYF.

The rearrangement links TRBV13 to TRBJ2-7, with D possibly TRBD1 on 6 matching bases. Germline V gives CDR1 PRHDT, CDR2 FYEKMQ (reference sequence). The CDR3 consists of 15 residues. The V gene lost 4 bases and the J gene lost 2 bases, with 15 bases spanning the gap. The CDR3: CASSYWWGRTYEQYF. The CDR3 DNA reads as TGTGCCAGCAGCTACTGGTGGGGGCGGACCTACGAGCAGTACTTC.

The rearrangement uses TRBV6-2 or TRBV6-3 and TRBJ1-5, with D tentatively TRBD1 (5 bases). This CDR3 has 13 residues. Germline values: CDR1 MNHEY, CDR2 SVGEGT. The V end was cut by 5 bases, the J end by 6 bases, with 11 bases between. The CDR3 coding sequence is TGTGCCAGCAGTCCGCTGGGGGGTCAGCCCCAGCATTTT. It specifies CASSPLGGQPQHF.

This clone was recorded a few times. This chain uses TRBV4-1 with TRBJ2-7; 7 bases align to TRBD1. The length of the CDR3 is 15 residues. Trimming at V came to 0 bases and at J to 3 bases, leaving 5 bases not matched to a gene. Germline CDR1 reads MGHRA; CDR2 reads YSYEKL. The CDR3 nucleotides are TGCGCCAGCAGCCAAGATACAGGGGTAGGCTACGAGCAGTACTTC. It translates to CASSQDTGVGYEQYF.

The V and J genes are TRBV27 and TRBJ2-5; 10 bases are shared with TRBD1. V was clipped by 0 bases and J by 4 bases; unmatched bases: 5. The CDR3 has 16 residues. Looked up from germline, CDR1 is MNHEY and CDR2 is SMNVEV (reference sequence). The CDR3 coding sequence is TGTGCCAGCAGTTTATCGTCGGGGACAGGGGCAGAGACCCAGTACTTC. Its protein is CASSLSSGTGAETQYF.

In this sample, this clone turned up once. The genes are TRBV19 and TRBJ2-1; no firm D call. Trimming removed 3 bases from V and 5 bases from J, with 8 bases in between. The germline V gene has CDR1 LNHDA and CDR2 SQIVND (reference sequence). The CDR3 is made up of 13 amino acids. This chain's CDR3 is CASSIFQNNEQFF. The CDR3 DNA sequence: TGTGCCAGTAGTATTTTTCAGAACAATGAGCAGTTCTTC.

CDR3 sequence: CASSRQSLNTEAFF. The CDR3 DNA sequence: TGTGCCAGCAGTCGACAGAGCTTGAACACTGAAGCTTTCTTT. This chain uses TRBV28 with TRBJ1-1; TRBD1 is a possible D gene (5 bases). Germline V lookup: CDR1 MDHEN, CDR2 SYDVKM. The CDR3 contains 14 residues. Trimming left V 5 bases short and J 0 bases short, with 10 bases between.